This T cell receptor (beta chain) was sequenced in a study of T-cell memory formation after mild COVID-19. Study results and caveats: For contracting clones, CD4+ ones sat mainly in CM and EM, CD8+ in EMRA.

5'RACE with constant-segment primers yielded barcoded, UMI-tagged TCR alpha and TCR beta cDNA libraries. A single record per CDR3 protein comes from TCRdb applying MiXCR to the 5' RACE reads. The repertoire has around 500,000 distinct CDR3 sequences, around a sixth of them found once; the top ten carry roughly an eighth. The germline V gene encodes CDR1 SEHNR and CDR2 FQNEAQ (reference sequence). CDR3 length equals 13 residues. Trimming took off 2 bases at V and 2 bases at J, with 7 bases between the two ends. This clonotype was recorded a few times. Its antigen remains unidentified. The sample comprised PBMCs or a T cell subset sorted from them (not recorded which). The TCR was taken from an adult woman who had mild COVID-19 (a few samples of this study predate the infection). Cell type and time point are not known. The rearrangement joins TRBV7-9 to TRBJ2-7; D call uncertain. In DNA, the CDR3 is TGTGCCAGCAGCTTACTAGGGACCTACGAGCAGTACTTC. Protein product: CASSLLGTYEQYF.